The sequence of this T cell receptor (beta chain) was determined in a study of T cells in Graves' hyperthyroidism and ophthalmopathy. Amplification targeted TCR beta CDR3 regions from RNA transcripts. HTBI primers were used for first-round RT-PCR of the TCR CDR3. From the multiplex PCR reads, TCRdb called clonotypes with MiXCR, one entry per CDR3 protein. The repertoire holds around 500,000 distinct CDR3 sequences, with around 15% as singletons. Fresh 10 ml peripheral blood yielded PBMCs. This clonotype was seen at least ten times. CDR1 and CDR2 from the germline V gene are DFQATT and SNEGSKA (reference sequence). The junction had 3 bases not matched to a gene; V was cut back by 5 bases and J by 0 bases. The CDR3 has 13 amino acids.

The TCR comes from a woman aged 25-40 years with Graves' ophthalmopathy. V and J are TRBV20-1 and TRBJ1-1; 7 positions agree with TRBD1. Sequences were obtained from blood. The CDR3 coding sequence is TGCAGTGCTGGACAGGATTTGAACACTGAAGCTTTCTTT. Its translation is CSAGQDLNTEAFF.